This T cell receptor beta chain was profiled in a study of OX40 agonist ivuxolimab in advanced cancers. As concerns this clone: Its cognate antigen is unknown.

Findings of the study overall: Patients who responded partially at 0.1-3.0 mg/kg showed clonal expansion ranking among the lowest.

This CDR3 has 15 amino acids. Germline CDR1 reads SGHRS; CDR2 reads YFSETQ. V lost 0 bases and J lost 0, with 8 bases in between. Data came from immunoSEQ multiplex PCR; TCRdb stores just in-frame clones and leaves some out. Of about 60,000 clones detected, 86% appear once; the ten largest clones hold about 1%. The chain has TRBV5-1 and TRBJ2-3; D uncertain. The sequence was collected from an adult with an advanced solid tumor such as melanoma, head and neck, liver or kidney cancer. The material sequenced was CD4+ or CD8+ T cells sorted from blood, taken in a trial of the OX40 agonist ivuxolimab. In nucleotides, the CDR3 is TGCGCCAGCAGCTTGGGAATTACTAGCACAGATACGCAGTATTTT. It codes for CASSLGITSTDTQYF.